This T cell receptor (beta chain) was recorded in a study of T cells in Graves' hyperthyroidism and ophthalmopathy. Trimming cost V 3 bases and J 6 bases, with 8 bases left between them. Germline V CDR1 and CDR2: DFQATT, SNEGSKA (reference sequence). The CDR3 is 12 amino acids. Template material for amplifying TCR beta CDR3 regions consisted of RNA transcripts. The TCR CDR3 was amplified in a first-round RT-PCR using the HTBI primer set. MiXCR, run by TCRdb on the multiplex PCR reads, gives a single entry per CDR3 protein. The sample comprises over 500,000 distinct CDR3 sequences, about 46% of which are singletons, and about two fifths rests with the top ten. Points from the study as a whole: Ophthalmopathy was separated from stable hyperthyroidism by a 13 V-J model. Ophthalmopathy was predicted by the model a median of roughly 6.6 months ahead of onset.

On this clonotype: Its antigen is not identified.

The receptor was isolated from an adult woman with Graves' disease, either hyperthyroidism or ophthalmopathy (not recorded which). This chain joins TRBV20-1 and TRBJ1-4; D perhaps matches TRBD1 (5 bases). The source material was peripheral blood or thyroid tissue (not recorded which). The CDR3 DNA sequence: TGCAGTGCTAGGGGGGGAGATGAAAAACTGTTTTTT. This codes for CSARGGDEKLFF.